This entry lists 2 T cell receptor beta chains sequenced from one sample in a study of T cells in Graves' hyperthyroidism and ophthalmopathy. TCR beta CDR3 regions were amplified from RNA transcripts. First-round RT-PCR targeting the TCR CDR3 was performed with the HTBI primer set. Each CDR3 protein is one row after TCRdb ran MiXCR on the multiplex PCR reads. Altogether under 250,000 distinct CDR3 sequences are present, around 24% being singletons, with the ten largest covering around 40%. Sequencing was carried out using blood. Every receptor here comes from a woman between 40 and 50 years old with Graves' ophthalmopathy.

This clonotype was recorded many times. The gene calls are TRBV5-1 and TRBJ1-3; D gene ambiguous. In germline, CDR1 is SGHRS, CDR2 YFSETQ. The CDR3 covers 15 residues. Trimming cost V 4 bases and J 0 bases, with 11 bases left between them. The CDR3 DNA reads TGCGCCAGCAGCCCAGGTCCGAGCTCTGGAAACACCATATATTTT. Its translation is CASSPGPSSGNTIYF.

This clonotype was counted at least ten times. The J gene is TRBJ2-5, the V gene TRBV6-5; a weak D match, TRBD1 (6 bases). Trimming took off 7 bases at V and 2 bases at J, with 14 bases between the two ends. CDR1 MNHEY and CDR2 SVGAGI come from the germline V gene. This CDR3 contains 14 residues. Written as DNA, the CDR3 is TGTGCCAGCATCCTAGGGGGACCGCAAGAGACCCAGTACTTC. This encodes CASILGGPQETQYF.